A single sample is the source of the 9 T cell receptor beta chains below, sequenced in a study of OX40 agonist ivuxolimab in advanced cancers. The table came from immunoSEQ multiplex PCR; TCRdb's copy has only in-frame clones and leaves some out. The sample holds 50,000 to 55,000 clones; about nine tenths are singletons and the top ten take roughly 1.8%. The sample consisted of CD4+ or CD8+ T cells sorted from blood, taken in a trial of the OX40 agonist ivuxolimab. The origin of the receptors is an adult with an advanced solid tumor such as melanoma, head and neck, liver or kidney cancer.

The genes are TRBV7-4 and TRBJ2-7, with TRBD2 as a possible D gene (5 bases). V shed 7 bases and J shed 0 bases, with 13 bases lying between them. The CDR3 extends over 14 amino acids. Germline loops: CDR1 SGHVT, CDR2 SQSDAQ. Here the CDR3 DNA reads TGTGCCAGCACCCAGACTATCAGCTCCTACGAGCAGTACTTC. It codes for CASTQTISSYEQYF. The whole variable domain, remainder taken from reference TRBV7-4 and TRBJ2-7, is GAGVSQSPRYKVAKRGRDVALRCDSISGHVTLYWYRQTLGQGSEVLTYSQSDAQRDKSGRPSGRFSAERPERSVSTLKIQRTEQGDSAVYLCASTQTISSYEQYFGPGTRLTVT.

The V call is TRBV13, the J call TRBJ2-1, with D perhaps matching TRBD2 (6 bases). This CDR3 spans 17 amino acids. CDR1 is PRHDT, CDR2 FYEKMQ, per germline (reference sequence). With 5 bases removed from V and 9 bases from J, the gap between germline ends came to 26 bases. The CDR3 here is CASSPSWGTHPLGEQFF. The CDR3, as DNA: TGTGCCAGCAGCCCTAGCTGGGGGACTCACCCTTTAGGTGAGCAGTTCTTC. The variable domain in full, with the rest retrieved from reference TRBV13 and TRBJ2-1, is AAGVIQSPRHLIKEKRETATLKCYPIPRHDTVYWYQQGPGQDPQFLISFYEKMQSDKGSIPDRFSAQQFSDYHSELNMSSLELGDSALYFCASSPSWGTHPLGEQFFGPGTRLTVL.

This clone showed up just once. The gene calls are TRBV19 and TRBJ1-6, with D hard to call. Trimming took off 7 bases at V and 9 bases at J, with 19 bases between the two ends. The CDR3 contains 15 residues. In germline, CDR1 is LNHDA, CDR2 SQIVND (reference sequence). The CDR3 bases are TGTGCCAGTACCTTCGATTCGATACGAACTTCACCCCTCCACTTT. It encodes CASTFDSIRTSPLHF.

The rearrangement joins TRBV5-1 to TRBJ2-5; 7 nucleotides line up with TRBD2. Losses at the gene ends were 3 bases for V and 2 bases for J; bases not matched to a gene: 7. This CDR3 spans 15 amino acids. Per the germline V gene, CDR1 is SGHRS and CDR2 is YFSETQ. This chain's CDR3 is CASSSSGEGQETQYF. CDR3 nucleotides: TGCGCCAGCAGCTCGTCGGGGGAGGGACAAGAGACCCAGTACTTC.

The V and J genes are TRBV28 and TRBJ2-1; D may be TRBD1 (5 bases). The V end was cut by 6 bases, the J end by 1 base, with 13 bases between. There are 15 residues in the CDR3. Per the germline V gene, CDR1 is MDHEN and CDR2 is SYDVKM. The CDR3 sequence: CASSLHRQSYNEQFF. CDR3 DNA: TGTGCCAGCAGCTTACACCGACAGTCCTACAATGAGCAGTTCTTC.

V gene TRBV7-2 combines with J gene TRBJ2-7, with 10 bases aligning to TRBD1. CDR3 size: 15 residues. Germline V gene data show CDR1 as SGHTA and CDR2 as FQGNSA. V lost 4 bases and J lost 7; bases outside the gene matches: 10. This CDR3 is CASSSSGTGVREQYF. The CDR3 DNA reads as TGTGCCAGCAGCTCCTCCGGGACAGGGGTGAGGGAGCAGTACTTC.

The rearrangement links TRBV4-1 to TRBJ2-3, with D possibly TRBD1 on 6 matching bases. Per the germline V gene, CDR1 is MGHRA and CDR2 is YSYEKL. This CDR3 contains 15 residues. V was pared by 6 bases and J by 6 bases, with 19 bases between. CDR3 DNA sequence: TGCGCCAGCAGAGACTACCGGGACAAGTCGGATACGCAGTATTTT. As protein: CASRDYRDKSDTQYF.

The V and J genes are TRBV30 and TRBJ2-1, with TRBD2 matching 12 bases. The CDR3 runs 16 residues. The germline CDR1 and CDR2 sequences are GTSNPN and SVGIG (reference sequence). The V segment lost 5 bases and the J segment 5 bases; nucleotides outside the gene matches: 10. Here the CDR3 reads CAWENRRTSGNNEQFF. The CDR3, as DNA: TGTGCCTGGGAAAATAGAAGGACTAGCGGGAACAATGAGCAGTTCTTC.

V gene TRBV9 combines with J gene TRBJ2-7, with unresolved D. The CDR3 sequence is 13 residues long. V was clipped by 0 bases and J by 3 bases, with 7 bases between them. Looked up from germline, CDR1 is SGDLS and CDR2 is YYNGEE. The CDR3 nucleotides read TGTGCCAGCAGCGTAGGGGCCGACTACGAGCAGTACTTC. This gives the protein CASSVGADYEQYF.